These T cell receptor beta chains were read from a single sample in a study of PD-L1 blockade in urothelial cancer. Sequenced by immunoSEQ multiplex PCR; TCRdb stores in-frame clones only, minus some. The repertoire includes about 30,000 clones, 89% of them detected once, and 6.5% to 8% sits in the top ten. This sample comprised PBMCs, obtained around atezolizumab (anti-PD-L1) treatment. These receptors were collected from an elderly man with urothelial cancer. Both conserved end residues are trimmed from each CDR3. A D gene is named only where the DNA matches it firmly.

>TRBD1|TRBV11-3|TRBJ1-1
ASSLPRDRGPKAETEAF
>TRBD2|TRBV5-1|TRBJ2-1
ASSSGLGLANYNEQF
>-|TRBV5-5|TRBJ2-5
ASVGQFQETQY
>-|TRBV10-3|TRBJ1-5
ATYEGASNQPQH
>-|TRBV7-2|TRBJ1-1
ASSLPGLQNTEAF
>-|TRBV7-6|TRBJ1-4
ASSPRDLWDEKLF
>TRBD1|TRBV9|TRBJ2-5
ASSVEGGTGRETQY
>-|TRBV18|TRBJ1-1
ATGTQNTEAF
>-|TRBV2|TRBJ1-5
ASSASVGNQPQH
>TRBD2|TRBV28|TRBJ2-3
ASSHGQAGGADTQY
>TRBD2|TRBV5-4|TRBJ2-3
ASSAQRDTDTQY
>-|TRBV25-1|TRBJ1-2
ASSAGTLYGYT
>TRBD2|TRBV5-4|TRBJ2-1
ASSGEGLAGVIYNEQF
>-|TRBV6-6|TRBJ2-3
ATWTPDTQY
>TRBD2|TRBV11-2|TRBJ2-7
ASSLDYGAGGYEQY
>TRBD1|TRBV30|TRBJ2-6
AWMGEQGVRSGANVLT
>TRBD2|TRBV5-4|TRBJ2-6
ASSPGRVSGANVLT
>-|TRBV25-1|TRBJ1-5
ATPPGADGNQPQH
>TRBD1|TRBV28|TRBJ1-2
ASSLWGQGTNYGYT
>TRBD1|TRBV11-2|TRBJ2-5
ASSLAGQGDEETQY
>-|TRBV7-2|TRBJ2-5
ASSTVGGETQY
>-|TRBV30|TRBJ2-3
AWVPGGKSTDTQY
>TRBD1|TRBV5-3|TRBJ1-5
ARRVVSKGAMDSNQPQH
>-|TRBV27|TRBJ2-5
ASSSGWVEETQY
>TRBD2|TRBV5-1|TRBJ2-1
ASSLATSGLRYISSYNEQF
>TRBD2|TRBV6-5|TRBJ2-7
AGSYPIAGVQY
>-|TRBV11-2|TRBJ2-7
ASSLTGPYEQY
>-|TRBV7-9|TRBJ2-7
ASSHRVQGSSYEQY
>TRBD1|TRBV11-2|TRBJ2-5
ASSLSGQVLRTQY
>-|TRBV5-6|TRBJ2-1
ASSLFGQYNEQF
>TRBD1|TRBV7-9|TRBJ1-1
ASSAGTAKSEAF
>-|TRBV6-6|TRBJ1-1
ASSLVVDTEAF